This note documents a single TCR beta chain sequence. Its cognate antigen is unknown. The sample originates from a study of T cell responses to AZD1222 COVID-19 vaccine. Study observations and caveats: Without day 14 samples, only post-peak T cell repertoires were studied.

Measured with immunoSEQ multiplex PCR; TCRdb has only the in-frame clones, and not every one. The sample records some 92,000 clones, 85% to 90% being singletons. V was cut by 3 bases and J by 6 bases, with 6 bases left in between. The CDR3 is 11 amino acids. Looked up from germline, CDR1 is LNHDA and CDR2 is SQIVND (reference sequence). The chain combines TRBV19 with TRBJ2-7, with D perhaps matching TRBD1 (6 bases). Source: peripheral blood, taken on day 0 of AZD1222 vaccination. The TCR originated in an adult in good health. The DNA for the CDR3 is TGTGCCAGTAGTATCAGGGGCGAGCAGTACTTC. Translated: CASSIRGEQYF.